The 11 T cell receptor beta chains listed next were all sequenced from one sample in a study of PD-1 blockade in classical Hodgkin lymphoma. All trial patients relapsed after autologous stem cell transplantation. Profiled with immunoSEQ multiplex PCR; TCRdb holds only in-frame clones, not every one. The sample yields more than 90,000 clones, roughly 80% seen once. This specimen consisted of peripheral blood mononuclear cells (PBMCs), obtained before the second cycle of nivolumab. The receptors here all came from a human donor with classical Hodgkin lymphoma.

This chain uses TRBV7-6 with TRBJ2-2; TRBD2 agrees at 8 bases. The V gene end was trimmed by 6 bases and the J gene end by 4 bases; junction bases not matched to a gene: 4. CDR3 length: 14 residues. Germline CDR1 and CDR2: SGHVS and FNYEAQ. As DNA, the CDR3 is TGTGCCAGCAGATCCCTAGCGGGCACCGGGGAGCTGTTTTTT. Protein: CASRSLAGTGELFF. The full variable domain, with the rest looked up from reference TRBV7-6 and TRBJ2-2, is GAGVSQSPRYKVTKRGQDVALRCDPISGHVSLYWYRQALGQGPEFLTYFNYEAQQDKSGLPNDRFSAERPEGSISTLTIQRTEQRDSAMYRCASRSLAGTGELFFGEGSRLTVL.

The chain has TRBV9 and TRBJ2-7; 11 bases line up with TRBD1. The CDR3 contains 14 residues. Per germline, CDR1 SGDLS and CDR2 YYNGEE. V lost 0 bases and J lost 9; bases outside the gene matches: 5. CDR3 sequence reads: CASSVAGQGARQYF. The CDR3 region has the DNA TGTGCCAGCAGCGTAGCCGGACAGGGGGCAAGGCAGTACTTC. Using reference TRBV9 and TRBJ2-7 for the parts outside the CDR3, the full variable domain is DSGVTQTPKHLITATGQRVTLRCSPRSGDLSVYWYQQSLDQGLQFLIQYYNGEERAKGNILERFSAQQFPDLHSELNLSSLELGDSALYFCASSVAGQGARQYFGPGTRLTVT.

The chain has TRBV7-2 and TRBJ2-6, with 9 nucleotides matching TRBD1. The germline gives CDR1 SGHTA, CDR2 FQGNSA. CDR3 length: 17 amino acids. V was clipped by 5 bases and J by 4 bases; unmatched bases: 9. The CDR3 reads CASSPRTGATGANVLTF. For the CDR3, the DNA is TGTGCCAGCAGCCCCCGGACAGGGGCGACCGGGGCCAACGTCCTGACTTTC. The variable domain in full, with the rest retrieved from reference TRBV7-2 and TRBJ2-6, is GAGVSQSPSNKVTEKGKDVELRCDPISGHTALYWYRQSLGQGLEFLIYFQGNSAPDKSGLPSDRFSAERTGGSVSTLTIQRTQQEDSAVYLCASSPRTGATGANVLTFGAGSRLTVL.

The V gene is TRBV2, the J gene TRBJ2-5; D is uncertain. Per germline, CDR1 SNHLY and CDR2 FYNNEI. The CDR3 is 18 amino acids. The V end was cut by 0 bases, the J end by 1 base, with 18 bases between. DNA of the CDR3: TGTGCCAGCAGTGAAGCGCGACTCCAATGGGCCCTCCAAGAGACCCAGTACTTC. Encoded protein: CASSEARLQWALQETQYF.

The chain uses TRBV28 and TRBJ1-4; D not resolved. CDR3 size: 14 residues. Germline V lookup: CDR1 MDHEN, CDR2 SYDVKM. The V end was cut by 3 bases, the J end by 4 bases, with 9 bases between. As DNA, the CDR3 is TGTGCCAGCAGTTTCCCGCCGGTTAATGAAAAACTGTTTTTT. Residues: CASSFPPVNEKLFF.

J is TRBJ2-5 and V is TRBV5-4; 8 bases align to TRBD2. The J segment lost 5 bases and the V segment lost 5 bases, leaving 8 bases of the junction unmatched. This CDR3 is built from 14 residues. Germline V gives CDR1 SGHNT, CDR2 YYREEE (reference sequence). CDR3 sequence (DNA): TGTGCCAGCAGTCCCAGGGGACTAGTTGAGACCCAGTACTTC. This translates into CASSPRGLVETQYF. Combining the CDR3 with reference TRBV5-4 and TRBJ2-5 gives the whole variable domain ETGVTQSPTHLIKTRGQQVTLRCSSQSGHNTVSWYQQALGQGPQFIFQYYREEENGRGNFPPRFSGLQFPNYSSELNVNALELDDSALYLCASSPRGLVETQYFGPGTRLLVL.

The chain combines TRBV6-4 with TRBJ2-2, with D maybe TRBD2 (6 bases). Trimming left V 5 bases short and J 5 bases short, with 15 bases between. Germline loops: CDR1 MRHNA, CDR2 SNTAGT. The CDR3 sequence is 15 residues long. The CDR3 region has the DNA TGTGCCAGCAGTTTAATAGGAGGGGAGACCGGGGAGCTGTTTTTT. Encoded protein: CASSLIGGETGELFF.

The gene calls are TRBV10-3 and TRBJ2-7; 14 bases agree with TRBD2. The CDR3 sequence is 15 residues long. V shed 5 bases and J 6 bases; nucleotides not matched to a gene: 6. The germline gives CDR1 ENHRY, CDR2 SYGVKD. The CDR3 here is CAISPGLAGVGEQYF. DNA for the CDR3: TGTGCCATCAGTCCGGGACTAGCGGGAGTCGGCGAGCAGTACTTC.

This sequence joins TRBV2 and TRBJ2-1; 11 bases map to TRBD1. The CDR3 has 14 residues. Germline values: CDR1 SNHLY, CDR2 FYNNEI. V dropped 6 bases and J dropped 4; count of bases not matched to a gene: 2. Here the CDR3 DNA reads TGTGCCAGCAGAGGGACAGGGGGGTACAATGAGCAGTTCTTC. Amino acids: CASRGTGGYNEQFF.

The gene calls are TRBV2 and TRBJ2-2; 7 bases are shared with TRBD1. The germline V gene has CDR1 SNHLY and CDR2 FYNNEI. This CDR3 contains 16 residues. With 5 bases clipped from V and 0 bases from J, the junction kept 6 bases outside the gene matches. The CDR3 is CASSLDRAANTGELFF. DNA for the CDR3: TGTGCCAGCAGTCTTGACAGGGCCGCGAACACCGGGGAGCTGTTTTTT.

V gene TRBV7-9 combines with J gene TRBJ2-2; 8 nucleotides align to TRBD2. Germline CDR1 and CDR2: SEHNR and FQNEAQ (reference sequence). Losses at the gene ends were 4 bases for V and 7 bases for J; bases not matched to a gene: 8. This CDR3 has 15 residues. The CDR3 bases are TGTGCCAGCAGCTCAGGACTAGCTTCCAGCGGGGAGCTGTTTTTT. It translates to CASSSGLASSGELFF.